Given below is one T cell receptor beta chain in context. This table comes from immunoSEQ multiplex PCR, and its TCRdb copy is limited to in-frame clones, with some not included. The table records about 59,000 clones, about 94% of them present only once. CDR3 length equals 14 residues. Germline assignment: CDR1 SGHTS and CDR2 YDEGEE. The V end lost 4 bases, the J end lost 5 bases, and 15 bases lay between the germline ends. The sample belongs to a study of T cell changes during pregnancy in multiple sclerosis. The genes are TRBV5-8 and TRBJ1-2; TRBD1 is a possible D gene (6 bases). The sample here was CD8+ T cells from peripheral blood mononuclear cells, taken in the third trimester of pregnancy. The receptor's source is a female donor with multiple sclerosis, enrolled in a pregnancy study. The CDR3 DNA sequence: TGTGCCAGCAGCCCCCCAGGGGCGACATATGGCTACACCTTC. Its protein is CASSPPGATYGYTF.